The 18 T cell receptor beta chains in this list originate from one sample, sequenced in a study of post-analysis software for immune sequencing data. Unique molecular identifiers were present in the TCR beta cDNA libraries. TCRdb reprocessed the PCR reads via MiXCR and lists one record per CDR3 protein. This repertoire shows 550,000 to 700,000 distinct CDR3 sequences, roughly 40% found once; its top ten account for 1.5% to 2%. Their antigens are not known. Findings and caveats of the study: Several TRBV segments (TRBV5-6, TRBV5-1 and TRBV20-1 among them) occurred more frequently in patients than in controls.

Specimen: blood. These receptors were obtained from a girl aged 5-17 years with multiple sclerosis.

This rearrangement joins TRBV20-1 to TRBJ1-1; the D is unclear. The V gene lost 0 bases and the J gene lost 1 base, with 6 bases spanning the gap. Germline CDR1 DFQATT, CDR2 SNEGSKA (reference sequence). This CDR3 region has 13 residues. In DNA, the CDR3 is TGCAGTGCTAGAGAGGACCCGAACACTGAAGCTTTCTTT. Amino acids: CSAREDPNTEAFF.

This rearrangement joins TRBV5-6 to TRBJ1-5; D unclear. Germline loops: CDR1 SGHDT, CDR2 YYEEEE. This CDR3 has 16 residues. V dropped 3 bases and J dropped 5 bases, with 18 bases sitting between them. The CDR3 protein is CASSSGGLPDDQPQHF. Here the CDR3 DNA reads TGTGCCAGCAGCTCGGGAGGGCTCCCGGACGATCAGCCCCAGCATTTT.

J is TRBJ2-3 and V is TRBV20-1; D is ambiguous. Per the germline V gene, CDR1 is DFQATT and CDR2 is SNEGSKA (reference sequence). The CDR3 contains 12 residues. V was clipped by 3 bases and J by 4 bases, with 8 bases between them. Written as DNA, the CDR3 is TGCAGTGCTAGGGTCCCCCCAGATACGCAGTATTTT. Translation gives CSARVPPDTQYF.

J is TRBJ2-5 and V is TRBV2, with D perhaps given as TRBD1 or TRBD2 (5 bases each). The J call may be in error: the DNA end matches TRBJ2-7 better. Germline V gene data show CDR1 as SNHLY and CDR2 as FYNNEI. The CDR3 is 15 residues long. The CDR3 protein is CASRSQRGRGHEQYF. The CDR3 coding sequence is TGTGCCAGCAGGTCACAGAGGGGTCGGGGCCACGAGCAGTACTTC.

The genes are TRBV29-1 and TRBJ2-4; D possibly corresponds to TRBD1 (6 bases). The germline V gene encodes CDR1 SQVTM and CDR2 ANQGSEA. V was cut by 6 bases and J by 2 bases, with 11 bases left in between. The CDR3 is made up of 13 amino acids. As DNA, the CDR3 is TGCAGCGTGTCCAGGGGCTCCAAAAACATTCAGTACTTC. This encodes CSVSRGSKNIQYF.

This clonotype was recorded many times. J is TRBJ2-7 and V is TRBV5-1; weak D call: TRBD2 (6 bases). V lost 2 bases, J lost 6 bases, and 18 bases lay in between. Germline lookup yields CDR1 SGHRS and CDR2 YFSETQ. CDR3 length: 15 residues. CDR3 sequence reads: CASSFLLGLNREQYF. The CDR3 bases are TGCGCCAGCAGCTTTCTTCTGGGACTGAACCGCGAGCAGTACTTC. Looking up the rest from reference TRBV5-1 and TRBJ2-7 gives the full variable domain: KAGVTQTPRYLIKTRGQQVTLSCSPISGHRSVSWYQQTPGQGLQFLFEYFSETQRNKGNFPGRFSGRQFSNSRSEMNVSTLELGDSALYLCASSFLLGLNREQYFGPGTRLTVT.

J is TRBJ2-1 and V is TRBV12-3 or TRBV12-4; D remains ambiguous. CDR3 length equals 13 residues. The V and J ends lost 6 bases and 4 bases respectively, with 10 bases between them. The CDR3 DNA sequence: TGTGCCAGCAGGGAATTACTGTACAATGAGCAGTTCTTC. Its protein is CASRELLYNEQFF.

The chain combines TRBV5-5 with TRBJ1-2; the D is unclear. Trimming took 2 bases from V and 8 from J, leaving 19 bases between them. The CDR3 runs 15 residues. CDR1 and CDR2 (germline): SGHKS, YYEKEE (reference sequence). The CDR3 DNA reads as TGTGCCAGCAGCTTTAACGGACGCCGGGTGGACGGCTACACCTTC. It translates to CASSFNGRRVDGYTF. Filled out from reference TRBV5-5 and TRBJ1-2, the complete variable domain reads DAGVTQSPTHLIKTRGQQVTLRCSPISGHKSVSWYQQVLGQGPQFIFQYYEKEERGRGNFPDRFSARQFPNYSSELNVNALLLGDSALYLCASSFNGRRVDGYTFGSGTRLTVV.

The rearrangement uses TRBV7-9 and TRBJ2-7, with D perhaps TRBD1 or TRBD2 (5 bases each). Germline CDR1 is SEHNR and CDR2 is FQNEAQ (reference sequence). There are 14 residues in the CDR3. V lost 4 bases to trimming and J lost 0 bases, with 10 bases between them. CDR3 in amino acids: CASSSTGPSYEQYF. The DNA of the CDR3 is TGTGCCAGCAGCTCGACGGGACCCTCCTACGAGCAGTACTTC.

V gene TRBV12-3 or TRBV12-4 combines with J gene TRBJ2-3; 7 bases agree with TRBD2. J was trimmed by 1 base and V by 5 bases; bases with no gene match: 15. CDR3 length equals 18 residues. CDR3 sequence reads: CASSPGLQRWAGTDTQYF. In nucleotides, the CDR3 is TGTGCCAGCAGTCCGGGACTACAGAGGTGGGCGGGCACAGATACGCAGTATTTT.

This clonotype was counted a single time. The chain couples TRBV3-1 to TRBJ1-5, with D possibly matching TRBD1 (5 bases). The V end lost 3 bases, the J end lost 0 bases, and 9 bases lay between the germline ends. Germline-derived CDR1 and CDR2 are LGHDT and YNNKEL (reference sequence). The CDR3 sequence is 15 residues long. For the CDR3, the DNA is TGTGCCAGCAGCCAGACAGATTATAGCAATCAGCCCCAGCATTTT. It encodes CASSQTDYSNQPQHF.

The chain carries TRBV7-9 and TRBJ1-2; D gene ambiguous. Trimming removed 4 bases from V and 10 bases from J, with 19 bases in between. The CDR3 sequence is 14 residues long. Germline assignment: CDR1 SEHNR and CDR2 FQNEAQ (reference sequence). The DNA for the CDR3 is TGTGCCAGCAGCTCGAGACGAGGCGAAGTTGACTACACCTTC. Its protein is CASSSRRGEVDYTF.

The V call is TRBV11-2, the J call TRBJ2-3; the D gene could be TRBD1 or TRBD2 (5 bases each). This CDR3 spans 14 amino acids. Trimming stripped 5 bases from V and 1 base from J, with 10 bases between. Germline CDR1 and CDR2: SGHAT and FQNNGV. CDR3 loop: CASSPGRRTDTQYF. The CDR3 nucleotides read TGTGCCAGCAGCCCGGGACGCCGCACAGATACGCAGTATTTT. Based on the CDR3 plus reference TRBV11-2 and TRBJ2-3, the full variable domain is EAGVAQSPRYKIIEKRQSVAFWCNPISGHATLYWYQQILGQGPKLLIQFQNNGVVDDSQLPKDRFSAERLKGVDSTLKIQPAKLEDSAVYLCASSPGRRTDTQYFGPGTRLTVL.

This chain joins TRBV20-1 and TRBJ1-2, with 8 bases identical to TRBD1. The V segment lost 5 bases and the J segment 2 bases; nucleotides outside the gene matches: 7. Per germline, CDR1 DFQATT and CDR2 SNEGSKA (reference sequence). The CDR3 totals 14 residues. The CDR3 region has the DNA TGCAGTGCTCGGTCTCAGGGGGCGAACTATGGCTACACCTTC. Protein: CSARSQGANYGYTF.

The chain links TRBV5-1 to TRBJ2-1, with 8 bases matching TRBD1. V gave up 4 bases and J gave up 7 bases; unmatched junction bases: 7. The germline V gene encodes CDR1 SGHRS and CDR2 YFSETQ. The CDR3 sequence is 14 residues long. CDR3 residues: CASSPDRQGNEQFF. CDR3 coding DNA: TGCGCCAGCAGCCCCGATCGACAGGGGAATGAGCAGTTCTTC. The full variable domain, in which reference TRBV5-1 and TRBJ2-1 provide the parts outside the CDR3, is KAGVTQTPRYLIKTRGQQVTLSCSPISGHRSVSWYQQTPGQGLQFLFEYFSETQRNKGNFPGRFSGRQFSNSRSEMNVSTLELGDSALYLCASSPDRQGNEQFFGPGTRLTVL.

Remarks on this clonotype: One base away lies a much larger clone, so this may be a sequencing read error. The chain couples TRBV11-2 to TRBJ2-1, with D unresolved. The CDR3 loop spans 15 amino acids. Germline loops: CDR1 SGHAT, CDR2 FQNNGV. This CDR3 reads CVSSFGTAPGGEQFF. CDR3 sequence (DNA): TGTGTCAGCAGCTTTGGAACGGCGCCGGGTGGTGAGCAGTTCTTC.

This clonotype was detected only a few times. The chain couples TRBV12-3 or TRBV12-4 to TRBJ2-7; the match to TRBD1 covers 10 bases. There are 17 residues in the CDR3. The V and J ends lost 4 bases and 5 bases, in that order; junction bases with no gene match: 14. The CDR3 region has the DNA TGTGCCAGCAGTTCCACACGACAGGGGGCTTTTGTCAACGAGCAGTACTTC. Residues: CASSSTRQGAFVNEQYF.

J is TRBJ2-1 and V is TRBV5-1; 8 bases agree with TRBD1. Germline trimming cut 4 bases from V and 3 bases from J; bases unmatched to any gene: 3. There are 14 residues in the CDR3. The germline gives CDR1 SGHRS, CDR2 YFSETQ. The CDR3 loop reads CASSGDRGYNEQFF. The CDR3, as DNA: TGCGCCAGCAGCGGCGACAGGGGCTACAATGAGCAGTTCTTC.